Each of the 19 T cell receptor beta chains below was sequenced from the same sample in a study of cytomegalovirus exposure and HLA in healthy donors. The PCR had 60 Vbeta and 13 Jbeta primers. Assay: immunoSEQ multiplex PCR; the TCRdb copy retains only in-frame clones and omits some. The sample shows about 85,000 clones, about 67% of them seen only once. Sequences were obtained from PBMCs. The receptors come from a young man in good health and CMV-seronegative.

This rearrangement joins TRBV5-1 to TRBJ1-1; D is unresolved. V was shortened by 6 bases and J by 1 base, with 13 bases between the two germline ends. This CDR3 region has 14 residues. The germline CDR1 and CDR2 sequences are SGHRS and YFSETQ. The DNA for the CDR3 is TGCGCCAGCAAGAGCAGGCCTACGAACACTGAAGCTTTCTTT. Translating gives CASKSRPTNTEAFF. The full variable domain, rest sourced from reference TRBV5-1 and TRBJ1-1, is KAGVTQTPRYLIKTRGQQVTLSCSPISGHRSVSWYQQTPGQGLQFLFEYFSETQRNKGNFPGRFSGRQFSNSRSEMNVSTLELGDSALYLCASKSRPTNTEAFFGQGTRLTVV.

The chain has TRBV25-1 and TRBJ1-1; D gene uncertain. CDR1 is MGHDK, CDR2 SYGVNS, per germline. With 6 bases removed from V and 2 bases from J, the gap between germline ends came to 16 bases. This CDR3 comprises 15 residues. The CDR3: CASSEGGHQNTEAFF. The CDR3 DNA reads as TGTGCCAGCAGCGAGGGAGGGCACCAAAACACTGAAGCTTTCTTT.

The V and J genes are TRBV7-3 and TRBJ2-2, with 7 bases aligning to TRBD2. CDR1 is SGHTA and CDR2 is FQGTGA in the germline V gene. The CDR3 has 15 residues. The V and J ends lost 0 bases and 7 bases, in that order; junction bases with no gene match: 5. CDR3 coding DNA: TGTGCCAGCAGCTTAACGGCGGGAGCCAACGGGGAGCTGTTTTTT. This translates into CASSLTAGANGELFF.

This clone was detected only once. The chain employs TRBV4-1 and TRBJ1-5; D is uncertain. The germline V gene has CDR1 MGHRA and CDR2 YSYEKL. This CDR3 is built from 17 residues. V lost 0 bases to trimming and J lost 6 bases, with 18 bases between them. CDR3 sequence: CASSQDPFRDRGQPQHF. DNA of the CDR3: TGCGCCAGCAGCCAAGATCCCTTTCGGGATCGAGGTCAGCCCCAGCATTTT.

The chain carries TRBV29-1 and TRBJ2-5, with D maybe TRBD2 (5 bases). Trimming left V 6 bases short and J 7 bases short, with 18 bases between. The V gene's germline CDR1 is SQVTM and CDR2 ANQGSEA. The CDR3 contains 13 residues. The CDR3 DNA reads TGCAGCGTGGAGGTCAGTGCGGGCGGGACCCAGTACTTC. As protein: CSVEVSAGGTQYF.

The chain uses TRBV6-4 and TRBJ2-2; TRBD1 aligns across 7 bases. V shed 4 bases, J shed 7 bases, and the junction held 3 bases outside the gene matches. CDR1 is MRHNA, CDR2 SNTAGT, per germline. CDR3 length: 13 residues. The CDR3 here is CASSATGDGELFF. CDR3 coding DNA: TGTGCCAGCAGTGCAACAGGGGACGGGGAGCTGTTTTTT.

The chain couples TRBV20-1 to TRBJ2-7, with D uncertain. The V gene's germline CDR1 is DFQATT and CDR2 SNEGSKA (reference sequence). Trimming took off 4 bases at V and 1 base at J, with 5 bases between the two ends. The CDR3 spans 11 residues. The CDR3 nucleotides are TGCAGTGCTACTGTTTCCTACGAGCAGTACTTC. Translation gives CSATVSYEQYF.

The chain joins TRBV6-1 to TRBJ2-6; D call uncertain. V was trimmed by 4 bases and J by 0 bases, leaving 4 bases between them. The CDR3 consists of 14 residues. Germline lookup yields CDR1 MNHNS and CDR2 SASEGT. CDR3 sequence (DNA): TGTGCCAGCAGTGCTAACTCTGGGGCCAACGTCCTGACTTTC. This codes for CASSANSGANVLTF.

This clone was found a few times. This chain uses TRBV6-5 with TRBJ1-5; D unresolved. With 10 bases removed from V and 0 bases from J, the gap between germline ends came to 13 bases. This CDR3 is built from 14 residues. Germline CDR1 and CDR2: MNHEY and SVGAGI. The CDR3 region has the DNA TGTGCCACCAAGACACACTCTAGCAATCAGCCCCAGCATTTT. Protein sequence: CATKTHSSNQPQHF.

CDR3 protein: CASRKTGGFVGEQYF. CDR3 nucleotide sequence: TGTGCCAGCAGGAAGACAGGGGGCTTCGTCGGCGAGCAGTACTTC. The V and J genes are TRBV28 and TRBJ2-7, with 10 bases fitting TRBD1. Germline V gene lookup returns CDR1 MDHEN and CDR2 SYDVKM. The V gene end was trimmed by 6 bases and the J gene end by 6 bases; junction bases not matched to a gene: 11. This CDR3 is built from 15 residues. The full variable domain, with the rest looked up from reference TRBV28 and TRBJ2-7, is DVKVTQSSRYLVKRTGEKVFLECVQDMDHENMFWYRQDPGLGLRLIYFSYDVKMKEKGDIPEGYSVSREKKERFSLILESASTNQTSMYLCASRKTGGFVGEQYFGPGTRLTVT.

This rearrangement joins TRBV5-4 to TRBJ2-7, with D possibly being TRBD2 (6 bases). This CDR3 has 14 amino acids. V lost 4 bases and J lost 7, with 18 bases in between. CDR1 is SGHNT and CDR2 is YYREEE in the germline V gene (reference sequence). DNA of the CDR3: TGTGCCAGCAGCCCGGTCGGGGGATCGGGAGAGCAGTACTTC. It translates to CASSPVGGSGEQYF.

In its sample, this clone was seen once. The chain carries TRBV19 and TRBJ1-6; D is possibly TRBD1 (5 bases). Per germline, CDR1 LNHDA and CDR2 SQIVND (reference sequence). CDR3 length: 15 amino acids. With 5 bases removed from V and 10 bases from J, the gap between germline ends came to 18 bases. CDR3 residues: CASSEPGVGRSPLHF. The CDR3 nucleotides read TGTGCCAGTAGTGAACCGGGGGTCGGTAGGTCACCCCTCCACTTT.

CDR3 in DNA: TGCGCCAGCAGCCCTCGGGATTGGAATGAGCAGTTCTTC. Its translation: CASSPRDWNEQFF. The rearrangement joins TRBV4-1 to TRBJ2-1; D perhaps matches TRBD2 (5 bases). Germline V gives CDR1 MGHRA, CDR2 YSYEKL. CDR3 size: 13 residues. Trimming cost V 4 bases and J 7 bases, with 11 bases left between them.

This clone turned up a few times. The chain couples TRBV6-1 to TRBJ1-1; D may be TRBD1 (6 bases). The CDR3 contains 12 residues. Germline CDR1 is MNHNS and CDR2 is SASEGT. Trimming stripped 5 bases from V and 7 bases from J, with 11 bases between. The CDR3 sequence: CASSQGYSEAFF. The CDR3 DNA sequence: TGTGCCAGCAGTCAGGGGTACAGTGAAGCTTTCTTT.

The chain has TRBV6-1 and TRBJ1-2, with a tentative D call TRBD1 (6 bases). The CDR3 runs 15 residues. The germline V gene has CDR1 MNHNS and CDR2 SASEGT. The V gene lost 1 base and the J gene lost 2 bases, with 11 bases spanning the gap. For the CDR3, the DNA is TGTGCCAGCAGTGAAGACAGGGCGTTAAACTATGGCTACACCTTC. Encoded protein: CASSEDRALNYGYTF.

The rearrangement uses TRBV12-5 and TRBJ2-1, with 7 positions matching TRBD2. Germline V gene data show CDR1 as LGHNT and CDR2 as FRNRAP. V lost 5 bases to trimming and J lost 7 bases; unmatched junction nucleotides: 5. The CDR3 is 13 amino acids. CDR3 sequence: CASGPYGGNEQFF. The CDR3 region has the DNA TGTGCTAGTGGTCCGTACGGGGGGAATGAGCAGTTCTTC.

V and J are TRBV27 and TRBJ1-1; possibly TRBD1 for D (5 bases). Trimming stripped 3 bases from V and 0 bases from J, with 11 bases between. CDR3 length: 15 residues. Germline V gives CDR1 MNHEY, CDR2 SMNVEV (reference sequence). CDR3 coding DNA: TGTGCCAGCAGTTTCTTCAGGGAAATGAACACTGAAGCTTTCTTT. Amino acids: CASSFFREMNTEAFF.

This clone has just a few counts. The chain is built from TRBV28 and TRBJ2-7; TRBD2 matches 8 bases. The CDR3 totals 13 residues. With V trimmed by 5 bases and J by 6 bases, 6 bases remained unmatched. CDR1 and CDR2 (germline): MDHEN, SYDVKM. Written as DNA, the CDR3 is TGTGCCAGCAGTCGGCGGGGGGACTTCGAGCAGTACTTC. It translates to CASSRRGDFEQYF.

The genes are TRBV5-8 and TRBJ1-2, with D maybe TRBD1 (6 bases). This CDR3 contains 15 residues. Germline CDR1 reads SGHTS; CDR2 reads YDEGEE. Trimming took off 4 bases at V and 4 bases at J, with 17 bases between the two ends. This CDR3 is CASSINRAGGYGYTF. In nucleotides, the CDR3 is TGTGCCAGCAGCATAAACAGGGCGGGAGGCTATGGCTACACCTTC.